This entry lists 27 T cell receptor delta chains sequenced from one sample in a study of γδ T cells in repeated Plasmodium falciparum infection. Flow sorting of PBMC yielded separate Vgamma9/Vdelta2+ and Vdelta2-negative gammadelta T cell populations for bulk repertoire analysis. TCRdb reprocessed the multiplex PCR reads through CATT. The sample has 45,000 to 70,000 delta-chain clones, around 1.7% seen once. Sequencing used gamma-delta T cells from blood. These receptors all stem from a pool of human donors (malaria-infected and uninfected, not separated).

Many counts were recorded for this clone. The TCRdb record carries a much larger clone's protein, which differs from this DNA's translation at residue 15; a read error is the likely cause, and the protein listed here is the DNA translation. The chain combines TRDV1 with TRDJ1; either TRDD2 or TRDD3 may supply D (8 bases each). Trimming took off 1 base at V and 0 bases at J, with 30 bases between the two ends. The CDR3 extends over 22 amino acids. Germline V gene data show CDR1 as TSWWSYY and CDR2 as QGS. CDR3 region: CALGEPSYGLLGGIRYTDKLIF. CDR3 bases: TGTGCTCTTGGGGAACCTTCCTACGGTCTACTGGGGGGTATTCGCTACACCGATAAACTCATCTTT.

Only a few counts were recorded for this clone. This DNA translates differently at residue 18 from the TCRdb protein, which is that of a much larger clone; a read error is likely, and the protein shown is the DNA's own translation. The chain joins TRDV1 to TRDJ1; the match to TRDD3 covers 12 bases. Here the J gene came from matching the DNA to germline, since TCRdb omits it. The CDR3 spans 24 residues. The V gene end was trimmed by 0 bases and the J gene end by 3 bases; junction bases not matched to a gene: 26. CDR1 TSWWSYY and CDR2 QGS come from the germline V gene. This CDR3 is CALGELAIFLPYSTGGYWADKLIF. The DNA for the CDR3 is TGTGCTCTTGGGGAACTAGCCATTTTCCTACCCTACTCTACTGGGGGATACTGGGCCGATAAACTCATCTTT.

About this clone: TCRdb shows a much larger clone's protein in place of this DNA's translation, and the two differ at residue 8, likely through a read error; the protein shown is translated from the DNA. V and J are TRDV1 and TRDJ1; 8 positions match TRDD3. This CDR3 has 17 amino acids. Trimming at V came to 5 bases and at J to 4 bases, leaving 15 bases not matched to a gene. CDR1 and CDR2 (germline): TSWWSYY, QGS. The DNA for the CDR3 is TGTGCTCTTGGGAGCGCTTCCCTCTGGGGGAGACACGATAAACTCATCTTT. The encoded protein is CALGSASLWGRHDKLIF.

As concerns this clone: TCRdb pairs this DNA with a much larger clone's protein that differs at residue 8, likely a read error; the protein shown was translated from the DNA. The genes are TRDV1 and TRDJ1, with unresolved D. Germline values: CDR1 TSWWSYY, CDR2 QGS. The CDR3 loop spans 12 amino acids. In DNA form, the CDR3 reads TGTGCTCTTGGAGAACCCCGGGACAAACTCATCTTT. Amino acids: CALGEPRDKLIF.

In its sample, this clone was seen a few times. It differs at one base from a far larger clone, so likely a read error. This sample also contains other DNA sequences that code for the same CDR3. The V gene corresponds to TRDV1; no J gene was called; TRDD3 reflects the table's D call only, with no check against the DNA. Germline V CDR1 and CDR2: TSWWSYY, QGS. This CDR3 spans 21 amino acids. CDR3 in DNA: TGTGCTCTTGGGGAACGGTCTCGAGGGCTGCCTTCTGGGGGATACACCGATAAGCTCATCTTT. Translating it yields CALGERSRGLPSGGYTDKLIF.

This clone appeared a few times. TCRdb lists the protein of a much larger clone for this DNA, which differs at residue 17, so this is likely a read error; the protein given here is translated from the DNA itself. This CDR3 is CALGVPPFFPRLYWGIWVYTDKLIF. The CDR3 region has the DNA TGTGCTCTTGGGGTCCCCCCATTCTTCCCCCGATTGTACTGGGGGATATGGGTGTACACCGATAAACTCATCTTT. The chain has TRDV1 and TRDJ1; 11 positions match TRDD3. The J gene is not listed in TCRdb, so it was assigned here from a DNA match to germline. There are 25 residues in the CDR3. Germline assignment: CDR1 TSWWSYY and CDR2 QGS. The V gene end was trimmed by 4 bases and the J gene end by 0 bases; junction bases not matched to a gene: 31.

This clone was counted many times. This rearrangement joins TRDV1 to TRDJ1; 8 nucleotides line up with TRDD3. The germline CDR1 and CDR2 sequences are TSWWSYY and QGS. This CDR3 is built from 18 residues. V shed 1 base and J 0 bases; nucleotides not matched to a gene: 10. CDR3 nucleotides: TGTGCTCTTGGGGAACAACTCCGGTACTGGGGGTACACCGATAAACTCATCTTT. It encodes CALGEQLRYWGYTDKLIF.

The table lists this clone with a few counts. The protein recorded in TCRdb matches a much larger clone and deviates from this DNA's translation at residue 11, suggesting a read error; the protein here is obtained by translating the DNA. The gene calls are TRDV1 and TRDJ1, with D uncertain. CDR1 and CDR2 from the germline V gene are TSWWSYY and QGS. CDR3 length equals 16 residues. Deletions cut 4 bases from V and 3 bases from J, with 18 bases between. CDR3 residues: CALGATRPRKADKLIF. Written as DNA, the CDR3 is TGTGCTCTTGGGGCCACTCGGCCCCGTAAAGCCGATAAACTCATCTTT.

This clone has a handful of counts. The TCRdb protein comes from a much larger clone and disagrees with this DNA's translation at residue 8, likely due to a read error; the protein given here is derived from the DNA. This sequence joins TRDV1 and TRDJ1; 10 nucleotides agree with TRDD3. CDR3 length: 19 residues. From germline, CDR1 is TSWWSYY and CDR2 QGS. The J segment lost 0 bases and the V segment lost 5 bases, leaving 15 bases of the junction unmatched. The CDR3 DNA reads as TGTGCTCTTGGGTTACGACTTCGCTACTGGGGGATCAACACCGATAAACTCATCTTT. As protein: CALGLRLRYWGINTDKLIF.

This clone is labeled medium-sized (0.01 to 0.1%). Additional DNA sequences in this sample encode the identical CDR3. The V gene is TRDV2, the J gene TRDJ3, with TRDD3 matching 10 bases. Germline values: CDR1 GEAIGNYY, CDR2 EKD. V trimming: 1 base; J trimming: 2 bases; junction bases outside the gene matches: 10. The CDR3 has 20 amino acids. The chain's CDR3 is CACDTTGGFPGAWDTRQMFF. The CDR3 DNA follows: TGTGCCTGTGACACGACTGGGGGATTCCCGGGAGCCTGGGACACCCGACAGATGTTTTTC.

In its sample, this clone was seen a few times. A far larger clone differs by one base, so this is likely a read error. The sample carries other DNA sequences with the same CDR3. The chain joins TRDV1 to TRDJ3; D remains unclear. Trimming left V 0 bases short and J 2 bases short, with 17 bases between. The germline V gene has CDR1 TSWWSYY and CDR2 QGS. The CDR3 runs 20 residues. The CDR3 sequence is CALGELGCPLQTWDTRQMFF. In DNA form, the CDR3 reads TGTGCTCTTGGGGAACTAGGTTGCCCCCTCCAGACCTGGGACACCCGACAGATGTTTTTC.

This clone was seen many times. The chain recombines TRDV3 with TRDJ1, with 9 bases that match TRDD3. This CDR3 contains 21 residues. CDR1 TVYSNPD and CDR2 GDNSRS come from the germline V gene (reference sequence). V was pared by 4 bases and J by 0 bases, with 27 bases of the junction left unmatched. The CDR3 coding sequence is TGTGCCTCCGAGGGCCGTCCTTACTGGGGGACCCCCGGGCTGTACACCGATAAACTCATCTTT. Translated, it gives CASEGRPYWGTPGLYTDKLIF.

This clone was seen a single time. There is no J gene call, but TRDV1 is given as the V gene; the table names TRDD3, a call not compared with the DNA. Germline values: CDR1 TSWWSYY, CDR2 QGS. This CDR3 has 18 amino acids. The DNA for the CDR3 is TGTGCTCTTGGACTCGTCTGGGGGATACGGATGAGGGCCGATAAACGAATCTTT. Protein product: CALGLVWGIRMRADKRIF.

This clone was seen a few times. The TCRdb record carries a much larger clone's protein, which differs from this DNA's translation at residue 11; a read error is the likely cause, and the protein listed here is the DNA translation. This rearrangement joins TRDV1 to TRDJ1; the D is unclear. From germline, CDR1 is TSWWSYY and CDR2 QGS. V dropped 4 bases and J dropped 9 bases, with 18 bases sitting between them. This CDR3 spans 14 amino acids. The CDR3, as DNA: TGTGCTCTTGGGGTCCCAAATGTGCCGGATGAACTCATCTTT. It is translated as CALGVPNVPDELIF.

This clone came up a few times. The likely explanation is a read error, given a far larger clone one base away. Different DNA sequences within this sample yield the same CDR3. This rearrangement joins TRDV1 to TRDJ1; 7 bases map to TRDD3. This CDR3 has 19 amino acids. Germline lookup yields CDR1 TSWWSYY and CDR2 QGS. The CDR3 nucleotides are TGTGCTCTCCAACTAAACCTGGGGGTCACTTCTAGGTACACCGATAAGCTCATCTTT. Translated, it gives CALQLNLGVTSRYTDKLIF.

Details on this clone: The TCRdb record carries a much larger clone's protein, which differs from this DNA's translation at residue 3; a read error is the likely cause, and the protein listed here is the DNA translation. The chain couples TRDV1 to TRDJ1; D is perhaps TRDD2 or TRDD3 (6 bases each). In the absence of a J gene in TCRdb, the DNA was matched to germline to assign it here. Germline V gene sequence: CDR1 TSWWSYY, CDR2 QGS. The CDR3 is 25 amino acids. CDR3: CAFGERRPFPIYPLYGGQSTDKLIF. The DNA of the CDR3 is TGTGCTTTTGGGGAACGAAGACCCTTCCCCATATACCCTCTATATGGGGGGCAGTCCACCGATAAACTCATCTTT.

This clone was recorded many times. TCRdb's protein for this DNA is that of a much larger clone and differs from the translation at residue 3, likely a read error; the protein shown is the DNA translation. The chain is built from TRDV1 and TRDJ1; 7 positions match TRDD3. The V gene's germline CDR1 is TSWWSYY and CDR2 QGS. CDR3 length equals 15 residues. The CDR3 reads CAHGEKHGYADKLIF. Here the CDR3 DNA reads TGTGCTCATGGGGAAAAGCATGGATACGCCGATAAACTCATCTTT.

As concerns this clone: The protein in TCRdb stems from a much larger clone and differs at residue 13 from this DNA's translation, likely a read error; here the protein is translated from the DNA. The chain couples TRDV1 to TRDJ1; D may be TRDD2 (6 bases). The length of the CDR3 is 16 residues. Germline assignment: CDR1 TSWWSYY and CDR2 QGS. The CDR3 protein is CALGDYCLPHTDELIF. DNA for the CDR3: TGTGCTCTTGGGGACTACTGCCTTCCACACACCGATGAACTCATCTTT.

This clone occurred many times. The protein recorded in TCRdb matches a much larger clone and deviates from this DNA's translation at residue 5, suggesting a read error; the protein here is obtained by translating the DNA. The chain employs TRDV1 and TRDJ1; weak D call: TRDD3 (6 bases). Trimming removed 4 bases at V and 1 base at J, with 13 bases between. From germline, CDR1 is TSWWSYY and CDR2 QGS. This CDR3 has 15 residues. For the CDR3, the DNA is TGTGCTCTTGGGGGACGACCACTGGGCACCGATAAACTCATCTTT. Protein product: CALGGRPLGTDKLIF.

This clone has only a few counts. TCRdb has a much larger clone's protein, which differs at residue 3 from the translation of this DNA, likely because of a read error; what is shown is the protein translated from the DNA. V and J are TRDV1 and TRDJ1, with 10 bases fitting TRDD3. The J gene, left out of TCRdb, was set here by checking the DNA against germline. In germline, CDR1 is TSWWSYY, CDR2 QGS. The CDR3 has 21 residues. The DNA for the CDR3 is TGTGCTCCTGGGGAACCATCTTCTTTCTTTCACTGGGGGATTCCTACCGATAAACTCATCTTT. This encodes CAPGEPSSFFHWGIPTDKLIF.

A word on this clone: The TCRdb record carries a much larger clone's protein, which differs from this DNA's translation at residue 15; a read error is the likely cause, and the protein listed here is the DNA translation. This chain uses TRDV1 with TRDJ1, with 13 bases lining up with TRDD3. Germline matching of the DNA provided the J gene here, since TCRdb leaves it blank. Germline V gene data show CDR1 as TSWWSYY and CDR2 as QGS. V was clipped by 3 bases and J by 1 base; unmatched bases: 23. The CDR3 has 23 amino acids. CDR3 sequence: CALGDPSSYWGIRGSEGTDKLIF. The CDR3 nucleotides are TGTGCTCTTGGGGATCCCTCCTCGTACTGGGGGATACGGGGCTCCGAGGGCACCGATAAACTCATCTTT.

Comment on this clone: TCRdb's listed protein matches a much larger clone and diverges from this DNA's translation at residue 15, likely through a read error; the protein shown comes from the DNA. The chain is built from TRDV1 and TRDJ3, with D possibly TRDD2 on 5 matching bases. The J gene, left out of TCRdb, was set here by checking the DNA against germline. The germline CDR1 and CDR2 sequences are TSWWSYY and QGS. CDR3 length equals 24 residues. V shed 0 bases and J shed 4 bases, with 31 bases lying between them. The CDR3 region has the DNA TGTGCTCTTGGGGAACTAGGTTCCTCCAGATTACTGCAACCTCTCCTATGGGACACCCGACAGATGTTTTTC. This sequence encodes CALGELGSSRLLQPLLWDTRQMFF.

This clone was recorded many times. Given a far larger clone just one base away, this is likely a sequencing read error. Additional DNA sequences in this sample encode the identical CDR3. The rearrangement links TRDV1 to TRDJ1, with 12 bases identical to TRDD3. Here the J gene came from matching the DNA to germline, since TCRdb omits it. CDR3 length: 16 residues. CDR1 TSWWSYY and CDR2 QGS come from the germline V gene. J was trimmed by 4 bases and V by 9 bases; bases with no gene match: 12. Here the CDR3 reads CALGNNWGIHVDKLIF. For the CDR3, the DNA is TGTGCTCTCGGGAATAACTGGGGGATACACGTCGATAAACTCATCTTT.

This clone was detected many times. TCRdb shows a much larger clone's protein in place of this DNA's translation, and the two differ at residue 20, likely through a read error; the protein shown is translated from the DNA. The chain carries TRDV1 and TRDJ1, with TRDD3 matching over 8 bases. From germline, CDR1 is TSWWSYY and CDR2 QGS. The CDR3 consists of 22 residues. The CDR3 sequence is CALEAPPSHTGGRQLYTDKPIF. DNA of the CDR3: TGTGCTCTTGAGGCCCCGCCGTCCCATACTGGGGGCCGACAACTGTACACCGATAAACCCATCTTT.

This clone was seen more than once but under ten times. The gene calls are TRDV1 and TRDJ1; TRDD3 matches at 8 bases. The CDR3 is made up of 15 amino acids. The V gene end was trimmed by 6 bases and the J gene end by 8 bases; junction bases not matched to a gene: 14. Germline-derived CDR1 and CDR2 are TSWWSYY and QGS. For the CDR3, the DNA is TGTGCTCTTGGAAGAATAGGGGTGGGGGATCGGAAACTCATCTTT. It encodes CALGRIGVGDRKLIF.

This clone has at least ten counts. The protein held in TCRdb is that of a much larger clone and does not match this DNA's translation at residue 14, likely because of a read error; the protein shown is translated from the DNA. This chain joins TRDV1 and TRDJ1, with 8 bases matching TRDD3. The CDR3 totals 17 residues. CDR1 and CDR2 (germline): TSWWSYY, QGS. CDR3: CALGERGGYRKADRLIF. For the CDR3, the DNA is TGTGCTCTTGGGGAAAGAGGGGGATATAGGAAGGCCGATAGACTCATCTTT.

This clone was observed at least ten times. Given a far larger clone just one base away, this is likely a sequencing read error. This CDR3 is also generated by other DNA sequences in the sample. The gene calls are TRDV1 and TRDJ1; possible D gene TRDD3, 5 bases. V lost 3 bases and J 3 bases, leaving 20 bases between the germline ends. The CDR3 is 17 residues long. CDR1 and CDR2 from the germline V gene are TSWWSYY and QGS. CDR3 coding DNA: TGTGCTCTTGGGGATCTCACAGGGGGCCCTGCGCCCGATAAACTCATCTTT. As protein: CALGDLTGGPAPDKLIF.